The clone carrying this TCR beta chain was seen a few times. Its matching antigen is unknown. The sample belongs to a study of cytomegalovirus exposure and HLA in healthy donors. Study-wide findings and caveats: The authors later found TCR association rates varying by HLA locus, with DRB1 most and HLA-C fewest.

PCR amplification relied on 60 Vbeta primers (plus 13 Jbeta primers). Authors' processing steps: Some 80 million unique TCR beta chains, 10 million to 14 million shared, were counted in a later analysis. TCRdb's table, derived via immunoSEQ multiplex PCR, lists solely in-frame clones and lacks some. V, J and clone size were drawn from that table, and D and trimming were deduced from the DNA. The sample holds 150,000 to 200,000 clones, around 81% seen once. After removal of 4 bases from V and 7 bases from J, the junction contained 15 bases not matched to a gene. From germline, CDR1 is MRHNA and CDR2 SNTAGT. The CDR3 has 16 amino acids.

The sample consisted of PBMCs. The rearrangement uses TRBV6-4 and TRBJ1-2, with 7 bases aligning to TRBD1. This TCR derives from a man between 18 and 29 years old in good health and CMV-seronegative. In DNA form, the CDR3 reads TGTGCCAGCAGTGCTACGGCAGGGGGTCGTATCGGTGGCTACACCTTC. Its protein product is CASSATAGGRIGGYTF.